This TCR beta chain was retrieved from a study of graft-versus-host responses after intestinal transplantation (dated by TCRdb to the early 2020s). At the level of the whole study: Multivisceral, liver-intestinal, or isolated intestinal transplants were received by the recipients. Anti-thymocyte globulin induction was given to all recipients, followed by maintenance tacrolimus and steroids for approximately three years. After intestinal transplantation, graft-versus-host and host-versus-graft alloreactive T cell clones were followed in the graft, circulation and bone marrow using bulk TCR-beta CDR3 sequencing. To identify alloreactive clones, pre-transplant mixed lymphocyte reaction products were sequenced and then compared with unstimulated pre-transplant donor and recipient T cells. The cohort enrolled under 25 intestinal transplant recipients including one retransplant, and a few patients lacking pretransplant specimens were excluded. A peak of at least 4% donor T cells among recipient peripheral blood mononuclear cells was the definition used for donor T cell macrochimerism. Samples from three later patients were sequenced in-house on an Illumina MiSeq with MiXCR processing rather than by the commercial service. The paper as a whole reports these results and caveats: GvH clones were found in recipient bone marrow, and some of the GvH clones appeared earlier in ileal mucosa or blood, which is consistent with an intestinal mucosal origin. Early after transplant, peak levels of circulating GvH clones were found to be associated with declines in HvG clones. Patients with donor T cell macrochimerism had high GvH to HvG T cell clonal ratios in their allografts. Conclusions were limited by the relatively low number and heterogeneity of intestinal transplant patients.

To prepare the library, the immunoSEQ multiplex PCR assay was applied. For most patients, genomic DNA was isolated with the Qiagen DNeasy Blood and Tissue Kit and sent frozen to Adaptive Biotechnologies for TCR sequencing. For most patients, genomic DNA was subjected to high-throughput TCR-beta CDR3 sequencing by Adaptive Biotechnologies. As for how the authors treated the data: TCR sequencing data were retrieved from Adaptive's ImmunoSEQ software for 15 to 20 patients, whereas three other patients were processed with MiXCR and VDJtools. To correct CD4 versus CD8 sorting errors, sequences present in both subsets at a frequency ratio below 5:1 were removed. CDR3 nucleotide sequences shared by donor and recipient were removed because the origin of these sequences could not be assigned. To count as alloreactive, a clone needed at least 2-fold expansion over unstimulated cells and a minimum CFSE-low frequency of 0.002% (template counts) or 0.001% (read counts). Clones were considered mappable if detected in sequenced pre-transplant spleen, lymph node, or MLR CFSE-low populations of the donor or recipient. Cumulative frequency of alloreactive clones was calculated as a percentage of all sequences weighted by copy number. Here the immuneACCESS table is served through TCRdb, limited to in-frame sequences with V and J called. Missing clones are a known gap in these copies; in checked studies unresolved V genes cover under half, and the rest lacks a known reason. For V, J and clone size, that table is used; D and trimming come from the DNA. In all, the sample holds approximately 46,000 clones, and approximately 84% of those were seen once. Of the sample, approximately 0.46% is held by the ten largest clones.

There are 14 amino acids in the CDR3, from cysteine to phenylalanine inclusive. The only DNA kept is the CDR3, 42 bases in frame from the first base. Taken from the germline V gene (reference sequence), the CDR1 and CDR2 loops are GTSNPN and SVGIG. V trim: 1 base; J trim: 2 bases; unmatched bases: 1. The meaning of the sample's time point label: cells obtained before transplantation from donor or recipient. CD3+CD4+ and CD3+CD8+ populations were FACS-sorted from unstimulated pre-transplant donor and recipient cells taken from spleen or lymph nodes. Remarks on this clone: Its antigen specificity is not known. Per-nucleotide qualities are absent, and no much larger clonotype sits a single base away.

The sequencing used unstimulated CD4+ T cells sorted from spleen or lymph node cells, collected before transplant. The V and J segments used are TRBV30 and TRBJ2-7; a stretch of 11 junction bases matches TRBD2. This sequence was found in a human donor who was the organ donor for an intestinal transplant. The CDR3: CAWSGSGRAYEQYF. The DNA sequence reads TGTGCCTGGAGTGGTAGCGGGAGGGCCTACGAGCAGTACTTC.